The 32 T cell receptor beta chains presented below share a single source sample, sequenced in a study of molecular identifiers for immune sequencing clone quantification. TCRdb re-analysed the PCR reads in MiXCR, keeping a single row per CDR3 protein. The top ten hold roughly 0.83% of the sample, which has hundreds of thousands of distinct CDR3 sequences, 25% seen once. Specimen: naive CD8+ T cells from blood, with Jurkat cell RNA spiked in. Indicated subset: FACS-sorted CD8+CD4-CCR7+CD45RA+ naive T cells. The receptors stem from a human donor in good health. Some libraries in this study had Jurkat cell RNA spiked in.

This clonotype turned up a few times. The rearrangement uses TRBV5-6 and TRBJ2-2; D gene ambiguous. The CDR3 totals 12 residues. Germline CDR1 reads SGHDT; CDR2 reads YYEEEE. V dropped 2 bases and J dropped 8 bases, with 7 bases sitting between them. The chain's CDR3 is CASSFSSGELFF. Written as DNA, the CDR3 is TGTGCCAGCAGCTTTTCTTCGGGGGAGCTGTTTTTT.

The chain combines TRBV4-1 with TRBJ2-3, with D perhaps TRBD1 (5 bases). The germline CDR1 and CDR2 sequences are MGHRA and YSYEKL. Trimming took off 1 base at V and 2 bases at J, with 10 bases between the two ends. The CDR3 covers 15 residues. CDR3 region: CASSQVDRNTDTQYF. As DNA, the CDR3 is TGCGCCAGCAGCCAAGTTGACAGAAACACAGATACGCAGTATTTT.

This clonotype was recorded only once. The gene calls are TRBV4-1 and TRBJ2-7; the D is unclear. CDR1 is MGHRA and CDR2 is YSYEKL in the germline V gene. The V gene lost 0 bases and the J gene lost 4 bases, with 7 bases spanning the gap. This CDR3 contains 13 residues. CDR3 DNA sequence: TGCGCCAGCAGCCAAGATGGTCGGTACGAGCAGTACTTC. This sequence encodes CASSQDGRYEQYF.

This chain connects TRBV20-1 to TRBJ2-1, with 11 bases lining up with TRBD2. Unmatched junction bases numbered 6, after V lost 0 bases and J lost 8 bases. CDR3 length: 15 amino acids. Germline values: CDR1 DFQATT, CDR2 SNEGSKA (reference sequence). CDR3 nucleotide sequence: TGCAGTGCTAGAGATACTAGCGGGGGAGGCTATGAGCAGTTCTTC. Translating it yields CSARDTSGGGYEQFF.

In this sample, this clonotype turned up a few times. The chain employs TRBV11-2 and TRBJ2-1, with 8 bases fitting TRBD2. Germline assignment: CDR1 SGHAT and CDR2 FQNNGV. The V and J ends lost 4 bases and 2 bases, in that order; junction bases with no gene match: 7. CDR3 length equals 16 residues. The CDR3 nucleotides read TGTGCCAGCAGCTGGCCAGCGGGAGCCACCTACAATGAGCAGTTCTTC. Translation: CASSWPAGATYNEQFF.

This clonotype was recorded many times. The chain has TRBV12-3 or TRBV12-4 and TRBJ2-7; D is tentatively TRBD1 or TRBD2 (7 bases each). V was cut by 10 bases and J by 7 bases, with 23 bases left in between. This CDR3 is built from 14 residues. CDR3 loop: CATAGQPLGGEQYF. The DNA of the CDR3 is TGTGCCACCGCGGGACAGCCGTTGGGGGGGGAGCAGTACTTC.

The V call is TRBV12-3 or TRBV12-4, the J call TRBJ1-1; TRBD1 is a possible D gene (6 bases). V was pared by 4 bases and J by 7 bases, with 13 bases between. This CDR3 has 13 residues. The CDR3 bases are TGTGCCAGCAGTTCGGAAAACAGGGATGAAGCTTTCTTT. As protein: CASSSENRDEAFF.

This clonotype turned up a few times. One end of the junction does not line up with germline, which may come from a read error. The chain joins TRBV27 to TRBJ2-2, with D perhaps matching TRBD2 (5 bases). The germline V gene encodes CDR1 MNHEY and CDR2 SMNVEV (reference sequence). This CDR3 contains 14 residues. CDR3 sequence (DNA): TGTGCCAGCAGTTCAAGACCGATTTCCGGGAAGCTGTTTTTT. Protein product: CASSSRPISGKLFF.

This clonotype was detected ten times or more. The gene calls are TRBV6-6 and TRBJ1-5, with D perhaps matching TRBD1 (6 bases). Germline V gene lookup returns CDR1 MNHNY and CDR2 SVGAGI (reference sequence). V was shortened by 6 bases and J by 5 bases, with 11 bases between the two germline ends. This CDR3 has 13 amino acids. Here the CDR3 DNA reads TGTGCCAGCAGGCCACAGGGAGATCAGCCCCAGCATTTT. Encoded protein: CASRPQGDQPQHF.

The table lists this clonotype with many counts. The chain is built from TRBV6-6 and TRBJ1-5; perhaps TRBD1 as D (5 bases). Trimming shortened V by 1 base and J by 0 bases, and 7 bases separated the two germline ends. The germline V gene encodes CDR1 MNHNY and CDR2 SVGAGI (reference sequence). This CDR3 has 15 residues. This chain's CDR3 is CASSYWGDSNQPQHF. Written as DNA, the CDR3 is TGTGCCAGCAGTTACTGGGGGGATAGCAATCAGCCCCAGCATTTT.

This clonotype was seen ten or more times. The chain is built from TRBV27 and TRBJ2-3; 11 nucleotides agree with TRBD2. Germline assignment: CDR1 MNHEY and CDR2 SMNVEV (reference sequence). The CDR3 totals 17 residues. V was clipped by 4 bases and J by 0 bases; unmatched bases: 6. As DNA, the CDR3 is TGTGCCAGCAGTTCCAGACTAGCGGGACTTAGCACAGATACGCAGTATTTT. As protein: CASSSRLAGLSTDTQYF.

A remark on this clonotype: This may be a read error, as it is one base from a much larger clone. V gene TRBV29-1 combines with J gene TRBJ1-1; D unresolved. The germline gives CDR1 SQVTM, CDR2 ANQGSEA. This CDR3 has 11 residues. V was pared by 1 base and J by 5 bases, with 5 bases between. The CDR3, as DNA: TGCAGCGTTGAAGGGCCGACTGAAGCTTTCTTT. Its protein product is CSVEGPTEAFF.

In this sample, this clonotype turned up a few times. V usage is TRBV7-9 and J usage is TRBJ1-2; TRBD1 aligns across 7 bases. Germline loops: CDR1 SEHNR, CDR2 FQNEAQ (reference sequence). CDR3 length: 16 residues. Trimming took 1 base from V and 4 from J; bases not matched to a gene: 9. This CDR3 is CASSLVGAGGTYGYTF. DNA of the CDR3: TGTGCCAGCAGCTTAGTTGGAGCAGGGGGAACCTATGGCTACACCTTC.

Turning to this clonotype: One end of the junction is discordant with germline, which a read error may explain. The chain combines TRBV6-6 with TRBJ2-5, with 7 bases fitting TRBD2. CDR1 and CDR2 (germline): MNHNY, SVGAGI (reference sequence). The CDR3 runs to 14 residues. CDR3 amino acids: CASSYGLAEETLYF. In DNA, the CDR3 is TGTGCCAGCAGTTATGGGCTAGCGGAAGAGACCCTGTACTTC.

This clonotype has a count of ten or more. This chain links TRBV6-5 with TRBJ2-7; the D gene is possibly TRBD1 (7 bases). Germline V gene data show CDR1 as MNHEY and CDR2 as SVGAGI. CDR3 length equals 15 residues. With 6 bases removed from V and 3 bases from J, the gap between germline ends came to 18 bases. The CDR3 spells CASSFQGGNFYEQYF. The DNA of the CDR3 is TGTGCCAGCAGCTTCCAGGGGGGTAACTTCTACGAGCAGTACTTC.

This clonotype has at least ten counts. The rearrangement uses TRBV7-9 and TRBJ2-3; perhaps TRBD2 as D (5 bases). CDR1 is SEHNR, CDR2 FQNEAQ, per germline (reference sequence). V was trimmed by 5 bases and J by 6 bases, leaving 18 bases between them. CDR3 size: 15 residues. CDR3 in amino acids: CASSLADLALDTQYF. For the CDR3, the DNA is TGTGCCAGCAGCCTGGCGGACCTAGCTTTGGATACGCAGTATTTT.

The CDR3 nucleotides read TGTGCCAGCAGTTTGGGTCCGGGCTATGGCTACACCTTC. Its protein is CASSLGPGYGYTF. J is TRBJ1-2 and V is TRBV12-3 or TRBV12-4; D is unclear. The CDR3 has 13 amino acids. Deletions cut 3 bases from V and 4 bases from J, with 9 bases between.

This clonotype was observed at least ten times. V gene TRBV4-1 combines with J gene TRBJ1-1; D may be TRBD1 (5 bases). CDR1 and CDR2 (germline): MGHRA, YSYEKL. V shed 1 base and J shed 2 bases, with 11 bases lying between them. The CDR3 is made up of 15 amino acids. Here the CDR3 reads CASSQARTSNTEAFF. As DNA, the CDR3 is TGCGCCAGCAGCCAAGCCAGGACATCAAACACTGAAGCTTTCTTT.

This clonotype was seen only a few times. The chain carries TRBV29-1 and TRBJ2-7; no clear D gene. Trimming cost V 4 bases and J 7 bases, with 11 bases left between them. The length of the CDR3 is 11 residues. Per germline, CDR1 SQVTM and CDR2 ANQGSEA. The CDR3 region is CSVADSEEQYF. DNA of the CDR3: TGCAGCGTTGCCGACTCAGAAGAGCAGTACTTC.

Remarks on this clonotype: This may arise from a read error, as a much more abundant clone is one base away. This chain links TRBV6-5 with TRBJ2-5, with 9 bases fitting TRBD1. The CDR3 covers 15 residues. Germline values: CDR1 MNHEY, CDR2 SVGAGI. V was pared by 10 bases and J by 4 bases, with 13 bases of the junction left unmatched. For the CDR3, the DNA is TGTGCCAACATCCAGTGGACAGGGGCCGTAGAGACCCAGTACTTC. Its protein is CANIQWTGAVETQYF.

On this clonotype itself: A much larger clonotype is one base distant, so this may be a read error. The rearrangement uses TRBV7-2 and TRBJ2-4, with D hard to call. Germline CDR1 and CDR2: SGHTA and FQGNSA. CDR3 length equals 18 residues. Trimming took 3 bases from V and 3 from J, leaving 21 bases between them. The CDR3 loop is CASSLRQVPEVVKNIQYF. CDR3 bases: TGTGCCAGCAGCTTGCGCCAGGTCCCCGAAGTGGTCAAAAACATTCAGTACTTC.

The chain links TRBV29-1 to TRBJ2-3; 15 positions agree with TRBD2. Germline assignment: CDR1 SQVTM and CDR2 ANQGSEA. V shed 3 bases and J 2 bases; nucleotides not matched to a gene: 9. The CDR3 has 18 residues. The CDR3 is CSVDGLAGGPAFTDTQYF. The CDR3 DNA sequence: TGCAGCGTTGATGGACTAGCGGGGGGGCCAGCCTTCACAGATACGCAGTATTTT.

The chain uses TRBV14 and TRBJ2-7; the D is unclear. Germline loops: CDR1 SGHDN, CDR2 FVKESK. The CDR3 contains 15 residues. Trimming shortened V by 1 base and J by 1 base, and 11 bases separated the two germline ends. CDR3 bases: TGTGCCAGCAGCCAAGGTAGAGTGAGGTCCTACGAGCAGTACTTC. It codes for CASSQGRVRSYEQYF.

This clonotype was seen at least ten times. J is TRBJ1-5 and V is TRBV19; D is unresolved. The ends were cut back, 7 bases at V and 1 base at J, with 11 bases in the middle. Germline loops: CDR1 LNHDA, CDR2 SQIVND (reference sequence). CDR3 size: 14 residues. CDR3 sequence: CASTNLPSNQPQHF. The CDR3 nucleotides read TGTGCCAGTACTAATTTACCAAGCAATCAGCCCCAGCATTTT.

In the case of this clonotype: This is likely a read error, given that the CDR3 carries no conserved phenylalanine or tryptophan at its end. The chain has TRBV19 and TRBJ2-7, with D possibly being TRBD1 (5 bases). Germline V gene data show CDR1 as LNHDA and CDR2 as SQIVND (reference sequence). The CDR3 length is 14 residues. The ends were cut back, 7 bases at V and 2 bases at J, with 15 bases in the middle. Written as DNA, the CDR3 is TGTGCCAGTACCCCCGGGCCAGGGACCTACGAGCAGTACTAC. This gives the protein CASTPGPGTYEQYY.

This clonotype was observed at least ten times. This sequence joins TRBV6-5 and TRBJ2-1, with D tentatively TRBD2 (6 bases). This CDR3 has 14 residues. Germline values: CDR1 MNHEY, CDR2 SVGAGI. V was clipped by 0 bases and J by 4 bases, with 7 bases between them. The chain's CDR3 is CASSYSGGYNEQFF. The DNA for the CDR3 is TGTGCCAGCAGTTACTCCGGGGGATACAATGAGCAGTTCTTC.

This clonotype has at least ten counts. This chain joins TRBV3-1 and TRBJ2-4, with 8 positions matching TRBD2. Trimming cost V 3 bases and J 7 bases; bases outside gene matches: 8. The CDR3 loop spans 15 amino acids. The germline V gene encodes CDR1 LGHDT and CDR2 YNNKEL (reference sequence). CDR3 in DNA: TGTGCCAGCAGCCATCCGGGACTAGACGTCAACATTCAGTACTTC. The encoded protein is CASSHPGLDVNIQYF.

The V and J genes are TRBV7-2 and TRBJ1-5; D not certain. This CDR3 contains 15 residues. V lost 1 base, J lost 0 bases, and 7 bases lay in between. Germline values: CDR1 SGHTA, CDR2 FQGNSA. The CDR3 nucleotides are TGTGCCAGCAGCTTAGGGGTTAATAGCAATCAGCCCCAGCATTTT. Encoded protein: CASSLGVNSNQPQHF.

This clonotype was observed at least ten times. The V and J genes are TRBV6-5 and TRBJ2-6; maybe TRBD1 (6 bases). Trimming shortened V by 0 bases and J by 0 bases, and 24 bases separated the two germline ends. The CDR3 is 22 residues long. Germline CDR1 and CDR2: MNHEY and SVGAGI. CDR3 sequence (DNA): TGTGCCAGCAGTTACTCTGGGGACACAACATTTTTCCGGGGCTCTGGGGCCAACGTCCTGACTTTC. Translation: CASSYSGDTTFFRGSGANVLTF.

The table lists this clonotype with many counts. The CDR3 bases are TGCAGCGTTGGATTTGAGGGGCATGAAGCTTTCTTT. Its protein product is CSVGFEGHEAFF. The rearrangement links TRBV29-1 to TRBJ1-1; a possible D gene is TRBD1 (5 bases). The CDR3 length is 12 residues. With 4 bases removed from V and 7 bases from J, the gap between germline ends came to 13 bases. CDR1 is SQVTM, CDR2 ANQGSEA, per germline.

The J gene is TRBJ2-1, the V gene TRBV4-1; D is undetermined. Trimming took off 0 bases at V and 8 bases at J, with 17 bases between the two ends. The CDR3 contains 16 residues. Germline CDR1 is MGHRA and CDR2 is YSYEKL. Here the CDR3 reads CASSQDHAGFLDEQFF. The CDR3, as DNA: TGCGCCAGCAGCCAAGATCATGCCGGATTTCTGGATGAGCAGTTCTTC.

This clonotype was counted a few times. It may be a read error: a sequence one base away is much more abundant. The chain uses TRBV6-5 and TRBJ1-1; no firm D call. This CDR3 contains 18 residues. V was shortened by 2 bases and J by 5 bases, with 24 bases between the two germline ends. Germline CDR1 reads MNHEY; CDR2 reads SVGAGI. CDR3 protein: CASSYASTKEQYITEAFF. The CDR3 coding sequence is TGTGCCAGCAGTTACGCGAGCACAAAGGAACAATATATAACTGAAGCTTTCTTT.